This T cell receptor beta chain was retrieved from a study of CD8+ T cells in alopecia areata. About the study: Roughly 6-10-week-old female C3H/HeJ mice were grafted with skin from spontaneously alopecic roughly 6-12-month-old C3H/HeJ graft donors.

The V gene's germline CDR1 is GKSSPN and CDR2 SITVG. This CDR3 has 16 residues. V shed 0 bases, J shed 0 bases, and the junction held 4 bases outside the gene matches. Combined cutaneous lymph node cells underwent sorting by CD4, CD8alpha, NKG2D, NKG2ACE and additional markers. Study-wide findings and caveats: The study found TCR sharing across patients less clear than in mice, possibly for HLA reasons. Higher clonality was seen in lesional scalp than in normal scalp, especially in alopecia totalis/universalis.

Details on this clone: Its antigen is unidentified. Gene names are the mouse ones. The DNA ends 4 residues before the CDR3 does, and the rest of the CDR3 is filled in from the germline J gene.

In each case, RNA was isolated and then reverse transcribed into cDNA as the sequencing template. Sequencing used immunoSEQ multiplex PCR; TCRdb keeps in-frame clones, though not all of them. The table lists 290,000 or so clones, with no singletons. The sample comprised CD4+ T cells sorted from a lymph node. The J gene is TRBJ2-4, the V gene TRBV31, with 9 nucleotides matching TRBD2. The sequence derives from a C3H/HeJ mouse with alopecia areata. Strain haplotype (MHC): H2-k. CDR3 in amino acids: CAWSLGTGTSQNTLYF. The sequenced part of the CDR3 DNA is TGTGCCTGGAGTCTAGGGACTGGGACTAGTCAAAAC.